This T cell receptor (beta chain) came from a study of T cell responses to AZD1222 COVID-19 vaccine. Overall study results and limits: The donor group comprised mostly white British people and more females; the analysis possibly underestimated clonal diversity. Researchers took repertoire samples only after the peak T cell response had come. Just a handful of AZD1222 recipients tested seropositive at baseline.

With respect to this clone: Its specificity is not known.

Trimming left V 6 bases short and J 6 bases short, with 9 bases between. The CDR3 has 11 amino acids. Germline CDR1 is MNHEY and CDR2 is SMNVEV (reference sequence). The method was immunoSEQ multiplex PCR; TCRdb's version includes in-frame clones alone and lacks a portion of them. The sample lists about 180,000 clones; about 90% were seen once. The clonotype originates from an adult who received the AZD1222 COVID-19 vaccine. The chain recombines TRBV27 with TRBJ2-7; no clear D. Sequences were derived from peripheral blood, sampled 28 days after the second AZD1222 dose. Here the CDR3 reads CASSGFGEQYF. CDR3 nucleotide sequence: TGTGCCAGCAGCGGCTTCGGCGAGCAGTACTTC.